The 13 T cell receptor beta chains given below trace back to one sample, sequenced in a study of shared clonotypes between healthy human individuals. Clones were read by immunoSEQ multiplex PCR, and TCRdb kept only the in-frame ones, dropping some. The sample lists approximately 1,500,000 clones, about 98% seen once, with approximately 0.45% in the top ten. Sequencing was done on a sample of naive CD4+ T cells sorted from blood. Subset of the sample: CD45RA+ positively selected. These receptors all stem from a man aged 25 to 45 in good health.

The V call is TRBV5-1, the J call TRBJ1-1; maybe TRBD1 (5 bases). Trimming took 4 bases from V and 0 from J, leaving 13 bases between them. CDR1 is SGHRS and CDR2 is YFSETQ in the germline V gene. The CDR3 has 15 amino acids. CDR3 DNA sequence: TGCGCCAGCAGCGGGACGACAGCCATGAACACTGAAGCTTTCTTT. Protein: CASSGTTAMNTEAFF.

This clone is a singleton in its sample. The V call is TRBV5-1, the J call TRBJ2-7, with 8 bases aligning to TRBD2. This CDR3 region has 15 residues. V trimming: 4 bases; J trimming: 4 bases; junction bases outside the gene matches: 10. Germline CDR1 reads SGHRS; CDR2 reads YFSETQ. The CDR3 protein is CASSPVPASGYEQYF. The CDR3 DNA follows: TGCGCCAGCAGCCCGGTCCCAGCTAGCGGGTACGAGCAGTACTTC.

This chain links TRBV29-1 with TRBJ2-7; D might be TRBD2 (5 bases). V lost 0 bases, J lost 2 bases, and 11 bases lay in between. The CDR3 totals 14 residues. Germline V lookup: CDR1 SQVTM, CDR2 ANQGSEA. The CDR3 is CSVEDFNGAYEQYF. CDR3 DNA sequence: TGCAGCGTTGAAGATTTCAACGGGGCCTACGAGCAGTACTTC.

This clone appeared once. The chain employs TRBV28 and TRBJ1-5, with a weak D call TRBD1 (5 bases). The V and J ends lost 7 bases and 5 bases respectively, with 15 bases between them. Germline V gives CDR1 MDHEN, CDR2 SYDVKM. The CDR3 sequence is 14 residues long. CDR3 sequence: CASIRGPTYQPQHF. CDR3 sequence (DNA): TGTGCCAGCATTCGGGGACCCACATATCAGCCCCAGCATTTT.

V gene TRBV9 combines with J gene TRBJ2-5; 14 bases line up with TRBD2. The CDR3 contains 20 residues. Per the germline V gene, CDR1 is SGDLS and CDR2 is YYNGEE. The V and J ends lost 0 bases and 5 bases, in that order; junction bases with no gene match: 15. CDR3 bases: TGTGCCAGCAGCGTAGCCCCCGAGGGACTAGCGGGAGCGGTCGCGGAGACCCAGTACTTC. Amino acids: CASSVAPEGLAGAVAETQYF.

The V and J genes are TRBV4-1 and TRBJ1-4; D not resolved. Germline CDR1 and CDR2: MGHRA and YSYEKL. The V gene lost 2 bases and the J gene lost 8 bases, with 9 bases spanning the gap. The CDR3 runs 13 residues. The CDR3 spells CASSQNIEEKLFF. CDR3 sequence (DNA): TGCGCCAGCAGCCAAAATATCGAAGAAAAACTGTTTTTT.

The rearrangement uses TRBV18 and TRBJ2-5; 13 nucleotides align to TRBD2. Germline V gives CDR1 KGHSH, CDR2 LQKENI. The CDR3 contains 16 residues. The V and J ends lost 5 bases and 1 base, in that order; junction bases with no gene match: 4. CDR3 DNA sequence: TGTGCCAGCTCAGACACTAGCGGGAGGGCCCAAGAGACCCAGTACTTC. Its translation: CASSDTSGRAQETQYF.

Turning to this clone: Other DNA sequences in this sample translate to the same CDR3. The CDR3 is CASSGTRYNEQFF. For the CDR3, the DNA is TGTGCCAGCAGTGGGACTCGTTACAATGAGCAGTTCTTC. The chain couples TRBV2 to TRBJ2-1, with D tentatively TRBD2 (5 bases). V lost 4 bases, J lost 4 bases, and 8 bases lay in between. Looked up from germline, CDR1 is SNHLY and CDR2 is FYNNEI. This CDR3 spans 13 amino acids.

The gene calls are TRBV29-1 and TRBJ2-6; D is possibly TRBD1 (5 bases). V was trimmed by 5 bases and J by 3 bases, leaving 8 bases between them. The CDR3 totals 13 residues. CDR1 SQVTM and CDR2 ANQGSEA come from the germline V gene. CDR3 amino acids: CSVKGVGANVLTF. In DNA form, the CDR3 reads TGCAGCGTTAAAGGGGTTGGGGCCAACGTCCTGACTTTC.

CDR3: CASRTTSSTYNEQFF. The CDR3 DNA reads TGTGCCAGTAGAACAACTAGCAGCACTTACAATGAGCAGTTCTTC. The chain links TRBV19 to TRBJ2-1, with a weak D call TRBD2 (6 bases). Germline V gene sequence: CDR1 LNHDA, CDR2 SQIVND (reference sequence). CDR3 size: 15 residues. V was cut by 6 bases and J by 4 bases, with 16 bases left in between. Drawing the rest from reference TRBV19 and TRBJ2-1, the complete variable domain is DGGITQSPKYLFRKEGQNVTLSCEQNLNHDAMYWYRQDPGQGLRLIYYSQIVNDFQKGDIAEGYSVSREKKESFPLTVTSAQKNPTAFYLCASRTTSSTYNEQFFGPGTRLTVL.

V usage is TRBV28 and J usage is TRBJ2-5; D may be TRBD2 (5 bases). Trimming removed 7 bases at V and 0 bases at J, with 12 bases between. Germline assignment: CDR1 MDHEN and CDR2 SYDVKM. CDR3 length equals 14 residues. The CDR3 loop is CASTSWRDQETQYF. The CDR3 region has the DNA TGTGCCAGCACGAGCTGGCGGGACCAAGAGACCCAGTACTTC.

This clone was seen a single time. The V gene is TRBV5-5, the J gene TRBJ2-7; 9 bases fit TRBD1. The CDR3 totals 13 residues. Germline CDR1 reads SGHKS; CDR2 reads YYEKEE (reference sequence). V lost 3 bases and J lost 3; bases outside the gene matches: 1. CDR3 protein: CASSSGQGYEQYF. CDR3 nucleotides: TGTGCCAGCAGCTCGGGACAGGGCTACGAGCAGTACTTC.

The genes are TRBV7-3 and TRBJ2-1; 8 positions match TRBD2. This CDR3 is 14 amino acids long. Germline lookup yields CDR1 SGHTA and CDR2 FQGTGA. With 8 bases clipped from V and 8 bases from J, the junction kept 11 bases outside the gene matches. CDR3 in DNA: TGTGCCAGCTCCCGGAGCGGGAGTGGCGATGAGCAGTTCTTC. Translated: CASSRSGSGDEQFF. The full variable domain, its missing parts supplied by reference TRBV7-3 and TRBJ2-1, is GAGVSQTPSNKVTEKGKYVELRCDPISGHTALYWYRQSLGQGPEFLIYFQGTGAADDSGLPNDRFFAVRPEGSVSTLKIQRTERGDSAVYLCASSRSGSGDEQFFGPGTRLTVL.